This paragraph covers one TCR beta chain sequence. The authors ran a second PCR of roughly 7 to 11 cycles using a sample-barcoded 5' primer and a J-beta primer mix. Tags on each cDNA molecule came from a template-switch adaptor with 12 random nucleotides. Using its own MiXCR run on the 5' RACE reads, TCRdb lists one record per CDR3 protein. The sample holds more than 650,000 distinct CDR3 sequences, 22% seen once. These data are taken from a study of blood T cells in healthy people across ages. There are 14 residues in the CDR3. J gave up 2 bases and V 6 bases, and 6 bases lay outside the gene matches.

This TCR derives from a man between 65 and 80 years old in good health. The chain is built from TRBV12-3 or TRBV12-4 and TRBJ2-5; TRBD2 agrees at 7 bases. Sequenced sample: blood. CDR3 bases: TGTGCCAGCAGAAGCGGGGCCCGTCAAGAGACCCAGTACTTC. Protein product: CASRSGARQETQYF.